This T cell receptor beta chain was found in a study of identical twins. This clonotype was counted many times. Its cognate antigen is unknown. General study points: Cord blood beta clonotypes present at high abundance carried fewer insertions; no such pattern appeared in memory repertoires.

The CDR3 sequence is 14 residues long. J gave up 6 bases and V 3 bases, and 4 bases lay outside the gene matches. Germline-derived CDR1 and CDR2 are SGDLS and YYNGEE. TCRdb re-analysed the 5' RACE reads in MiXCR, keeping a single row per CDR3 protein. The data contain around 960,000 distinct CDR3 sequences, 10% to 15% of them singletons. The data also belong to a second study, concerning yellow fever vaccine responses in identical twins.

Sample: PBMCs. The clonotype was recovered from a woman between 18 and 30 years old in good health. V is TRBV9 and J is TRBJ1-1; 11 bases line up with TRBD1. The chain's CDR3 is CASSAGTGGSEAFF. The CDR3 bases are TGTGCCAGCAGCGCCGGGACAGGGGGTTCTGAAGCTTTCTTT. Combining the CDR3 with reference TRBV9 and TRBJ1-1 gives the whole variable domain DSGVTQTPKHLITATGQRVTLRCSPRSGDLSVYWYQQSLDQGLQFLIQYYNGEERAKGNILERFSAQQFPDLHSELNLSSLELGDSALYFCASSAGTGGSEAFFGQGTRLTVV.